Below are 21 T cell receptor beta chains sequenced from a single sample in a study of cytomegalovirus exposure and HLA in healthy donors. The PCR used 60 Vbeta and 13 Jbeta primers. This table comes from immunoSEQ multiplex PCR, and its TCRdb copy is limited to in-frame clones, with some not included. The table records about 200,000 clones, about four fifths of them present only once. The material sequenced was PBMCs. The receptors shown here come from a male donor in good health and CMV-seropositive.

This chain uses TRBV7-2 with TRBJ2-3; 7 bases match TRBD2. This CDR3 contains 14 residues. V trimming: 5 bases; J trimming: 2 bases; junction bases outside the gene matches: 4. Per germline, CDR1 SGHTA and CDR2 FQGNSA. Here the CDR3 reads CASSRDYNTDTQYF. As DNA, the CDR3 is TGTGCCAGCAGCCGGGACTACAACACAGATACGCAGTATTTT.

V and J are TRBV9 and TRBJ1-4; D call uncertain. The CDR3 consists of 14 residues. Germline V gene data show CDR1 as SGDLS and CDR2 as YYNGEE. The V end lost 1 base, the J end lost 3 bases, and 7 bases lay between the germline ends. In DNA form, the CDR3 reads TGTGCCAGCAGCGTAAGTCAGTCTAATGAAAAACTGTTTTTT. Its protein product is CASSVSQSNEKLFF.

This chain connects TRBV10-2 to TRBJ1-5; TRBD1 might be the D (6 bases). The CDR3 is 14 residues long. V was shortened by 5 bases and J by 7 bases, with 15 bases between the two germline ends. The germline V gene has CDR1 WSHSY and CDR2 SAAADI. CDR3 in DNA: TGCGCCAGCAGTCCAGGGGTAAGGGCCCAGCCCCAGCATTTT. Translated, it gives CASSPGVRAQPQHF.

V is TRBV4-2 and J is TRBJ2-2, with a weak D call TRBD1 (6 bases). Trimming shortened V by 5 bases and J by 2 bases, and 12 bases separated the two germline ends. CDR1 and CDR2 from the germline V gene are LGHNA and YNFKEQ. The CDR3 has 15 amino acids. The CDR3 region has the DNA TGTGCCAGCAGCGAGGGGGTCCCCAACACCGGGGAGCTGTTTTTT. This sequence encodes CASSEGVPNTGELFF.

The chain carries TRBV5-4 and TRBJ1-1; tentative D call: TRBD1 (6 bases). CDR1 and CDR2 (germline): SGHNT, YYREEE (reference sequence). The CDR3 covers 14 residues. Trimming removed 4 bases at V and 0 bases at J, with 10 bases between. Here the CDR3 reads CASSPQGMNTEAFF. The CDR3 nucleotides are TGTGCCAGCAGCCCACAGGGTATGAACACTGAAGCTTTCTTT.

The chain has TRBV5-1 and TRBJ2-7; tentative D call: TRBD2 (7 bases). Trimming left V 6 bases short and J 2 bases short, with 12 bases between. This CDR3 has 13 residues. CDR1 SGHRS and CDR2 YFSETQ come from the germline V gene. CDR3 sequence (DNA): TGCGCCAGCAAGGGGGGGAGGGCCTACGAGCAGTACTTC. Translating it yields CASKGGRAYEQYF.

The chain uses TRBV28 and TRBJ1-1; tentatively, D is TRBD1 (6 bases). The CDR3 contains 15 residues. Germline loops: CDR1 MDHEN, CDR2 SYDVKM. Deletions cut 5 bases from V and 1 base from J, with 14 bases between. The CDR3 here is CASSPAGTRNTEAFF. The CDR3 DNA follows: TGTGCCAGCAGTCCCGCCGGGACAAGGAACACTGAAGCTTTCTTT.

The rearrangement joins TRBV29-1 to TRBJ1-2; 8 bases are shared with TRBD1. The CDR3 is 14 residues long. V was pared by 5 bases and J by 4 bases, with 9 bases of the junction left unmatched. Germline-derived CDR1 and CDR2 are SQVTM and ANQGSEA. CDR3 region: CSVTTTQGGYGYTF. The CDR3 DNA follows: TGCAGCGTTACTACCACACAGGGGGGCTATGGCTACACCTTC.

For this clone: Its ends do not fully match the called genes, so a read error is possible. The V and J genes are TRBV4-2 and TRBJ2-7; TRBD2 agrees at 14 bases. Germline V gives CDR1 LGHNA, CDR2 YNFKEQ. This CDR3 contains 15 residues. The CDR3 sequence: CASSQGLAGAYERYF. The CDR3, as DNA: TGTGCCAGCAGCCAGGGACTAGCGGGAGCCTACGAGCGGTACTTC.

The chain uses TRBV5-1 and TRBJ2-5; 11 nucleotides align to TRBD1. V was pared by 4 bases and J by 5 bases, with 7 bases of the junction left unmatched. This CDR3 has 15 amino acids. Germline V lookup: CDR1 SGHRS, CDR2 YFSETQ. The CDR3 is CASSLSGQGAETQYF. In DNA form, the CDR3 reads TGCGCCAGCAGCCTTAGCGGACAGGGGGCTGAGACCCAGTACTTC.

This chain joins TRBV9 and TRBJ1-2; D remains ambiguous. The V gene lost 3 bases and the J gene lost 4 bases, with 16 bases spanning the gap. This CDR3 is 15 amino acids long. Per germline, CDR1 SGDLS and CDR2 YYNGEE. This CDR3 reads CASSAGSRLSYGYTF. CDR3 in DNA: TGTGCCAGCAGCGCCGGGTCCCGACTTTCCTATGGCTACACCTTC.

The chain couples TRBV7-8 to TRBJ1-2; 9 bases match TRBD1. The ends lost 8 bases at V and 6 bases at J; junction bases unmatched: 10. CDR3 length: 14 residues. Per germline, CDR1 SGHVS and CDR2 FQNEAQ. The CDR3 here is CASRLGQGPDGYTF. The CDR3 DNA reads as TGTGCCAGCCGGCTAGGACAGGGGCCGGATGGCTACACCTTC. The entire variable domain, with the rest obtained from reference TRBV7-8 and TRBJ1-2, is as follows: GAGVSQSPRYKVAKRGQDVALRCDPISGHVSLFWYQQALGQGPEFLTYFQNEAQLDKSGLPSDRFFAERPEGSVSTLKIQRTQQEDSAVYLCASRLGQGPDGYTFGSGTRLTVV.

The chain employs TRBV19 and TRBJ1-5; TRBD1 aligns across 7 bases. CDR1 is LNHDA, CDR2 SQIVND, per germline (reference sequence). CDR3 length equals 15 residues. V gave up 5 bases and J gave up 7 bases; unmatched junction bases: 11. CDR3 coding DNA: TGTGCCAGTAGTTTCGGACAGGAGGTTCTACAGCCCCAGCATTTT. Its protein is CASSFGQEVLQPQHF. Full variable domain (rest looked up from reference TRBV19 and TRBJ1-5): DGGITQSPKYLFRKEGQNVTLSCEQNLNHDAMYWYRQDPGQGLRLIYYSQIVNDFQKGDIAEGYSVSREKKESFPLTVTSAQKNPTAFYLCASSFGQEVLQPQHFGDGTRLSIL.

V gene TRBV28 combines with J gene TRBJ1-2; D remains ambiguous. Germline V lookup: CDR1 MDHEN, CDR2 SYDVKM. The CDR3 has 11 residues. V lost 10 bases, J lost 3 bases, and 9 bases lay in between. The CDR3 here is CAIEEDYGYTF. CDR3 nucleotides: TGTGCCATCGAGGAGGACTATGGCTACACCTTC.

This chain joins TRBV5-5 and TRBJ2-7; 10 bases match TRBD1. Germline values: CDR1 SGHKS, CDR2 YYEKEE (reference sequence). This CDR3 has 15 residues. With V trimmed by 0 bases and J by 5 bases, 5 bases remained unmatched. The CDR3 region is CASSLGGGQGDEQYF. The CDR3 DNA is TGTGCCAGCAGCTTGGGAGGCGGACAGGGGGACGAGCAGTACTTC.

The chain combines TRBV18 with TRBJ2-1; 8 bases line up with TRBD2. Germline trimming cut 4 bases from V and 9 bases from J; bases unmatched to any gene: 20. This CDR3 is built from 18 residues. Germline values: CDR1 KGHSH, CDR2 LQKENI. CDR3 coding DNA: TGTGCCAGCTCACAAAGGCTCGTCGGGAGGGATCTTGATGGTGAGCAGTTCTTC. It specifies CASSQRLVGRDLDGEQFF.

The V and J genes are TRBV5-1 and TRBJ2-6; D ambiguous. The CDR3 runs to 14 residues. Germline values: CDR1 SGHRS, CDR2 YFSETQ. Trimming took 6 bases from V and 0 from J, leaving 7 bases between them. Here the CDR3 reads CASTLNSGANVLTF. CDR3 in DNA: TGCGCCAGCACGCTAAACTCTGGGGCCAACGTCCTGACTTTC. Filled out from reference TRBV5-1 and TRBJ2-6, the complete variable domain reads KAGVTQTPRYLIKTRGQQVTLSCSPISGHRSVSWYQQTPGQGLQFLFEYFSETQRNKGNFPGRFSGRQFSNSRSEMNVSTLELGDSALYLCASTLNSGANVLTFGAGSRLTVL.

The chain carries TRBV4-1 and TRBJ2-7; 10 bases fit TRBD2. This CDR3 region has 19 residues. The trim removed 0 bases at V and 2 bases at J, leaving 13 bases unmatched. The germline gives CDR1 MGHRA, CDR2 YSYEKL. The CDR3 nucleotides read TGCGCCAGCAGCCAAGAAGGTTTGACTAGCGGGTCGCCCGCCTACGAGCAGTACTTC. Translation: CASSQEGLTSGSPAYEQYF.

J is TRBJ2-3 and V is TRBV5-6; the D is unclear. CDR1 and CDR2 from the germline V gene are SGHDT and YYEEEE. Trimming shortened V by 0 bases and J by 1 base, and 9 bases separated the two germline ends. The CDR3 totals 15 residues. The CDR3 sequence is CASSLEPLRTDTQYF. CDR3 coding DNA: TGTGCCAGCAGCTTGGAACCACTACGCACAGATACGCAGTATTTT. The entire variable domain, with the rest obtained from reference TRBV5-6 and TRBJ2-3, is as follows: DAGVTQSPTHLIKTRGQQVTLRCSPKSGHDTVSWYQQALGQGPQFIFQYYEEEERQRGNFPDRFSGHQFPNYSSELNVNALLLGDSALYLCASSLEPLRTDTQYFGPGTRLTVL.

With respect to this clone: Other DNA sequences in the sample encode the same CDR3. This sequence joins TRBV29-1 and TRBJ2-1; 7 nucleotides agree with TRBD1. The CDR3 extends over 14 amino acids. Germline lookup yields CDR1 SQVTM and CDR2 ANQGSEA. The CDR3 DNA is TGCACCGTAGCAGGGGGTTCTTACCTTAATGAGCAGTTCTTC. It translates to CTVAGGSYLNEQFF.

The CDR3 loop reads CASSLGAENTEAFF. The DNA for the CDR3 is TGTGCCAGCAGCTTAGGGGCCGAGAACACTGAAGCTTTCTTT. The V and J genes are TRBV7-9 and TRBJ1-1, with D unresolved. CDR3 length: 14 amino acids. Looked up from germline, CDR1 is SEHNR and CDR2 is FQNEAQ (reference sequence). Trimming stripped 1 base from V and 1 base from J, with 7 bases between. Filled out from reference TRBV7-9 and TRBJ1-1, the complete variable domain reads DTGVSQNPRHKITKRGQNVTFRCDPISEHNRLYWYRQTLGQGPEFLTYFQNEAQLEKSRLLSDRFSAERPKGSFSTLEIQRTEQGDSAMYLCASSLGAENTEAFFGQGTRLTVV.